The source of this TCR beta chain is a study of T cells in Graves' hyperthyroidism and ophthalmopathy. For the study at large: Peripheral blood collection took place at initial diagnosis, before any treatment.

This clonotype was picked up many times. The antigen remains unidentified. Researchers took RNA transcripts and amplified the TCR beta CDR3 regions from them. The HTBI primer set was used in a first-round RT-PCR of the TCR CDR3. TCRdb called the multiplex PCR reads again in MiXCR, with one record for every CDR3 protein. The data hold fewer than 500,000 distinct CDR3 sequences, with roughly 12% observed a single time. Regarding the study as a whole: Blood also contained most expanded thyroid clonotypes above 0.001.

This CDR3 comprises 15 residues. Germline CDR1 reads SGDLS; CDR2 reads YYNGEE. V lost 0 bases, J lost 2 bases, and 10 bases lay in between. The chain recombines TRBV9 with TRBJ2-3; D is perhaps TRBD2 (5 bases). Sequencing input: blood. This sequence was found in a man aged 25 to 40 with Graves' hyperthyroidism that later progressed to Graves' ophthalmopathy. Here the CDR3 DNA reads TGTGCCAGCAGCGTAGTCGGTAGCGTCACAGATACGCAGTATTTT. This encodes CASSVVGSVTDTQYF.